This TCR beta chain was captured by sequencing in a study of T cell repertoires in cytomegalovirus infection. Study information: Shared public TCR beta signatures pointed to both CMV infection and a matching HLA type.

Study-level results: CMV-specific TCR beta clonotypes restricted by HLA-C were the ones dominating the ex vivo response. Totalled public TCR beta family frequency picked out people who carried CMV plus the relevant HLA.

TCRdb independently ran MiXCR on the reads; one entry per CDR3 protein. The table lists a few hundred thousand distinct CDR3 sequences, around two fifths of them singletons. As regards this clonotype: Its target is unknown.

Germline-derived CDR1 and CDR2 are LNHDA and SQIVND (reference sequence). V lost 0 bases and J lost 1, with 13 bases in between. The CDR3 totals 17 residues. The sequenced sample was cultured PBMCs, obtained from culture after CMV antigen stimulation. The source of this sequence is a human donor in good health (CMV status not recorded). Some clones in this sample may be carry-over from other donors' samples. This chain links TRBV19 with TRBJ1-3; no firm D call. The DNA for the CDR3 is TGTGCCAGTAGTATAGATATTGGCGGAGTTTCTGGAAACACCATATATTTT. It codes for CASSIDIGGVSGNTIYF.